This entry describes one T cell receptor (beta chain). The antigen is not known. The same CDR3 arises from other DNA sequences in this sample as well. The sample is drawn from a study of cytomegalovirus exposure and HLA in healthy donors. The study's findings and limits: Follow-up analysis seemed to connect common viral pathogens with several of the most significant clusters identified. A later analysis found most CMV-associated TCR beta chains apparently HLA-restricted. Researchers left out some V segments, among them TRBV6-2 and TRBV6-3, as indistinguishable. It was reported that the classifier diagnosed cytomegalovirus status with high specificity and sensitivity in both the original and validation cohorts.

The PCR contained 60 Vbeta and 13 Jbeta primers. Clones were read by immunoSEQ multiplex PCR, and TCRdb kept only the in-frame ones, dropping some. The table lists fewer than 200,000 clones, around 74% of them singletons. Germline CDR1 SGDLS, CDR2 YYNGEE. CDR3 size: 16 residues. Trimming cost V 0 bases and J 0 bases, with 9 bases left between them. The chain links TRBV9 to TRBJ2-2; a possible D gene is TRBD2 (5 bases). This clonotype was sampled from a female donor in good health and CMV-seronegative. What was sequenced was PBMCs. CDR3 bases: TGTGCCAGCAGCGTAGGAGCGGATCCGAACACCGGGGAGCTGTTTTTT. Translating gives CASSVGADPNTGELFF.